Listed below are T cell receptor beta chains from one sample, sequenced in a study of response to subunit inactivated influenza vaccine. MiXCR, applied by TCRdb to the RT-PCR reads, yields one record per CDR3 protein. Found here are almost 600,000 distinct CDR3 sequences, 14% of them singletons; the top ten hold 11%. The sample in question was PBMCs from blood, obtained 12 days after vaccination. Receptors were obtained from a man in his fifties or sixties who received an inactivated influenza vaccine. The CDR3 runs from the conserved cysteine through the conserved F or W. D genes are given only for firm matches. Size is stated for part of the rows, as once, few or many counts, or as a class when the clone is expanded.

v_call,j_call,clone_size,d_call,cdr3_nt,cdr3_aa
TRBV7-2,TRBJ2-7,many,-,TGTGCCAGCAGCGCTCACCGGGACTACGAGCAGTACTTC,CASSAHRDYEQYF
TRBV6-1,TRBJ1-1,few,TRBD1,TGTGCCAGCAGACTTACAGGGGCCATGAACACTGAAGCTTTCTTT,CASRLTGAMNTEAFF
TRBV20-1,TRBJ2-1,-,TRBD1,TGCAGTGCTAGTCCCTCGGACAGGGGGTACAATGAGCAGTTCTTC,CSASPSDRGYNEQFF
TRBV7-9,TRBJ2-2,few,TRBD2,TGTGCCGTCGGGGGGGCAGTGAACACCGGGGAGCTGTTTTTT,CAVGGAVNTGELFF
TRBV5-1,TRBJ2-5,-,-,TGCGCCAGCAGCTTGGTACCTTGGCGGATGAAAGAGACCCAGTACTTC,CASSLVPWRMKETQYF
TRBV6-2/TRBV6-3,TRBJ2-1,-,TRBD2,TGTGCCAGCAGTTATTGGGGGGGACTAACTACCTACAATGAGCAGTTCTTC,CASSYWGGLTTYNEQFF
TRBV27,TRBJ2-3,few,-,TGTGCCAGCACCTTGAGCGGGCCCCCAGATACGCAGTATTTT,CASTLSGPPDTQYF
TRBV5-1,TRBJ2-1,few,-,TGCGCCAGCGGGCGTAGCGTGATCTCCTACAATGAGCAGTTCTTC,CASGRSVISYNEQFF
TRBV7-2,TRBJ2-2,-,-,TGTGCCAGCAGCTTAGTCCTCACCACCGGGGAGCTGTTTTTT,CASSLVLTTGELFF
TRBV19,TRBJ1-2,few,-,TGTGCCAGTAGTCTGGGCGGCGCCGTAAGCTACACCTTC,CASSLGGAVSYTF
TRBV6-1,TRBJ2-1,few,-,TGTGCCAGCAGCCGACCTCCCCCGGGACGGGGAAACTCCTACAATGAGCAGTTCTTC,CASSRPPPGRGNSYNEQFF
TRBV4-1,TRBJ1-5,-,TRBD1,TGCGCCAGCAGCCAAGGCCCCACAGGGGTTCGCAATCAGCCCCAGCATTTT,CASSQGPTGVRNQPQHF
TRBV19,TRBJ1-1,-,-,TGTGCCAGTAGTTGGGGGGCAGCGAACACTGAAGCTTTCTTT,CASSWGAANTEAFF
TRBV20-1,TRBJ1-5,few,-,TGCAGTGCTAGAGAGGGAGAACCTACACAGCCCCAGCATTTT,CSAREGEPTQPQHF